This T cell receptor (beta chain) is drawn from a study of identifying expanded T cells in peripheral blood. General observations from the study: Differentially abundant clones: approximately 1.3 between replicates, roughly 16 at two to three weeks, more than 18 at four.

V lost 6 bases to trimming and J lost 0 bases; unmatched junction nucleotides: 7. Germline lookup yields CDR1 MNHEY and CDR2 SVGAGI. The CDR3 has 15 amino acids. This clone has only one observation. Its antigen is undetermined. Measured with immunoSEQ multiplex PCR; TCRdb has only the in-frame clones, and not every one. The repertoire includes 120,000 or so clones, around 84% of them detected once, and approximately 3% sits in the top ten. This chain connects TRBV6-5 to TRBJ1-1; 7 nucleotides agree with TRBD1. Sample: blood. The source of this sequence is a person aged 18 to 70 in good health. CDR3 coding DNA: TGTGCCAGCAGCCCCCTGACAGGGCTGAACACTGAAGCTTTCTTT. This translates into CASSPLTGLNTEAFF.